The next 8 T cell receptor beta chains were all read from a single sample in a study of radiotherapy plus CTLA-4 blockade in lung cancer. The method was immunoSEQ multiplex PCR; TCRdb's version includes in-frame clones alone and lacks a portion of them. The sample carries tens of thousands of clones, roughly 78% recorded once. This material consisted of peripheral blood, taken from a patient treated with radiotherapy plus ipilimumab. These receptors originate from a human donor with non-small cell lung cancer who had a complete response to radiotherapy plus ipilimumab.

V is TRBV27 and J is TRBJ1-5; TRBD1 matches 8 bases. Losses at the gene ends were 8 bases for V and 2 bases for J; bases not matched to a gene: 5. Germline loops: CDR1 MNHEY, CDR2 SMNVEV (reference sequence). This CDR3 region has 14 residues. CDR3 loop: CASQGQGGNQPQHF. The CDR3 region has the DNA TGTGCCAGCCAAGGACAGGGTGGCAATCAGCCCCAGCATTTT.

The chain couples TRBV19 to TRBJ2-7; D gene unclear. CDR3 length: 11 amino acids. V lost 3 bases to trimming and J lost 4 bases, with 4 bases between them. Germline V gene lookup returns CDR1 LNHDA and CDR2 SQIVND (reference sequence). The CDR3, as DNA: TGTGCCAGTAGTATGGATTACGAGCAGTACTTC. This codes for CASSMDYEQYF.

The chain combines TRBV19 with TRBJ1-3; D gene ambiguous. Germline V gene sequence: CDR1 LNHDA, CDR2 SQIVND (reference sequence). V dropped 6 bases and J dropped 1 base, with 7 bases sitting between them. This CDR3 has 13 amino acids. The CDR3 DNA sequence: TGTGCCAGTAGGACACCGTCTGGAAACACCATATATTTT. Translation gives CASRTPSGNTIYF.

This clone is a singleton in its sample. Other DNA sequences in the sample encode the same CDR3. The rearrangement uses TRBV19 and TRBJ1-6; 8 bases match TRBD1. Germline values: CDR1 LNHDA, CDR2 SQIVND (reference sequence). Unmatched junction bases numbered 4, after V lost 9 bases and J lost 0 bases. The CDR3 extends over 15 amino acids. CDR3 in amino acids: CASRDRSSYNSPLHF. The CDR3 DNA is TGTGCCAGCCGGGACAGGAGCTCCTATAATTCACCCCTCCACTTT.

Comment on this clone: At the DNA level, this CDR3 is encoded by other sequences in the same sample as well. This chain connects TRBV18 to TRBJ2-3; D is perhaps TRBD1 (6 bases). CDR1 and CDR2 from the germline V gene are KGHSH and LQKENI. The CDR3 is 14 residues long. Trimming shortened V by 3 bases and J by 3 bases, and 10 bases separated the two germline ends. Here the CDR3 reads CASSPRQGTDTQYF. CDR3 DNA: TGTGCCAGCTCACCTCGTCAGGGGACAGATACGCAGTATTTT.

The chain joins TRBV5-1 to TRBJ2-7; perhaps TRBD1 as D (6 bases). From germline, CDR1 is SGHRS and CDR2 YFSETQ. CDR3 length equals 14 residues. V lost 4 bases and J lost 5, with 16 bases in between. CDR3 DNA sequence: TGCGCCAGCAGCCCCGGGACACCGAGGGACGAGCAGTACTTC. Encoded protein: CASSPGTPRDEQYF.

The chain's CDR3 is CASGSDREETQYF. The CDR3 nucleotides read TGTGCTAGTGGATCGGACAGGGAAGAGACCCAGTACTTC. J is TRBJ2-5 and V is TRBV12-5, with TRBD1 matching 8 bases. V trimming: 6 bases; J trimming: 3 bases; junction bases outside the gene matches: 3. The CDR3 consists of 13 residues. The germline V gene has CDR1 LGHNT and CDR2 FRNRAP.

The V and J genes are TRBV7-2 and TRBJ1-5; D ambiguous. Trimming pared 6 bases from V and 5 bases from J, leaving 11 bases between. Germline V gene sequence: CDR1 SGHTA, CDR2 FQGNSA. This CDR3 is 13 amino acids long. The CDR3 reads CASSNWKDQPQHF. The CDR3, as DNA: TGTGCCAGCAGTAATTGGAAGGATCAGCCCCAGCATTTT.